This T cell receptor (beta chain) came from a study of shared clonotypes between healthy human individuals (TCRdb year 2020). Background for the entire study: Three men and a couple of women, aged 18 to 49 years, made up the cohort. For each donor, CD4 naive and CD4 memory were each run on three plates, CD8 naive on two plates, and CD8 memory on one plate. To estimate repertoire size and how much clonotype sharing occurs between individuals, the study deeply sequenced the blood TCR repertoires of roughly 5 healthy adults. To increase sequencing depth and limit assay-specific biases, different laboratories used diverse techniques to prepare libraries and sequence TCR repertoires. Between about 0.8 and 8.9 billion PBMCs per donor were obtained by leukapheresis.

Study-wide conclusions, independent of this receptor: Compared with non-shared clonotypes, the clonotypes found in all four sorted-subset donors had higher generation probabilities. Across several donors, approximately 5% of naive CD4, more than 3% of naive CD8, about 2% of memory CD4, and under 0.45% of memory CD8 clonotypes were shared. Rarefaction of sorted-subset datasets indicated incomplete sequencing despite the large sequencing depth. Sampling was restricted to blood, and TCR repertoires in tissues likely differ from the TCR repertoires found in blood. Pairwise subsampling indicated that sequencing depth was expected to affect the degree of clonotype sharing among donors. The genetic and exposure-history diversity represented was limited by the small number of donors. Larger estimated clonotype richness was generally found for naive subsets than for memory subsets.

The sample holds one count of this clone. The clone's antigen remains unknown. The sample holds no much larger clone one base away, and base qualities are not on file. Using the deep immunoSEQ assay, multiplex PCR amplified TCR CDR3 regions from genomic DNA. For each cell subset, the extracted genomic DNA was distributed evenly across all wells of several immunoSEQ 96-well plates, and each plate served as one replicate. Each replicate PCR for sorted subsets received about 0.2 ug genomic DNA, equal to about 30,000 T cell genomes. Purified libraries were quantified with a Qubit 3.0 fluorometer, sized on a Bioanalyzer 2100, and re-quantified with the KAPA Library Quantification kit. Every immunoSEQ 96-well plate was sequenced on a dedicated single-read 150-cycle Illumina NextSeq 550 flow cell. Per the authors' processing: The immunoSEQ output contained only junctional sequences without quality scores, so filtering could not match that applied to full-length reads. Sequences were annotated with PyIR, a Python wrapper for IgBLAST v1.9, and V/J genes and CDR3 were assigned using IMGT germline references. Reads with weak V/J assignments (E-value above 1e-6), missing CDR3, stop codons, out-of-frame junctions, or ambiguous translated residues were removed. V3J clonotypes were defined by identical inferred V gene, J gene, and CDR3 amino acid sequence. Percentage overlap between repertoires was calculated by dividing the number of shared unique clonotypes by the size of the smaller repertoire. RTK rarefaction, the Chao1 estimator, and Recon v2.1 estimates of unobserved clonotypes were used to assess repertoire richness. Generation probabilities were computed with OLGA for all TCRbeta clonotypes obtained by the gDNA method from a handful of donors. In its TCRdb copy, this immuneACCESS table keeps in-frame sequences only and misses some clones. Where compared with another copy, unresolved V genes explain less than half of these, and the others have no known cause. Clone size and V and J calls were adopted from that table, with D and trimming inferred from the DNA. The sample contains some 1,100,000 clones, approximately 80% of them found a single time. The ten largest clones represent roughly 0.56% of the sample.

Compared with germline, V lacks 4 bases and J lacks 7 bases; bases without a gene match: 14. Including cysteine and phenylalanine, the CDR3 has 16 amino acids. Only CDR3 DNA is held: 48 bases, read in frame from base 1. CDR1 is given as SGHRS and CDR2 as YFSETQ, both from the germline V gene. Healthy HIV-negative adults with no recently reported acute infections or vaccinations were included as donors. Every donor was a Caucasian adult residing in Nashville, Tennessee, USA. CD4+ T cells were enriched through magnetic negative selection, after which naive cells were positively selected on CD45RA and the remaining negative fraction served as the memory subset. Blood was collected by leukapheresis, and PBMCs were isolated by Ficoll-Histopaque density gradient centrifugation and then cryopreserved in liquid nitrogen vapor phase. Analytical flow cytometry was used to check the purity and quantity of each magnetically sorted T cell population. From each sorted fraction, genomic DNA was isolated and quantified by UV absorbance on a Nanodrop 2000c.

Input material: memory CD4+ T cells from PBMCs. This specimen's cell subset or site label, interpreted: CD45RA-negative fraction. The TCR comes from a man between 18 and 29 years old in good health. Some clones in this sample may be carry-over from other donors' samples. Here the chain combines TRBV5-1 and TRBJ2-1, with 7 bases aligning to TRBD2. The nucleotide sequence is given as TGCGCCAGCAGCGTTGGGACGGGAGGCCCGGGGAATGAGCAGTTCTTC. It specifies CASSVGTGGPGNEQFF.